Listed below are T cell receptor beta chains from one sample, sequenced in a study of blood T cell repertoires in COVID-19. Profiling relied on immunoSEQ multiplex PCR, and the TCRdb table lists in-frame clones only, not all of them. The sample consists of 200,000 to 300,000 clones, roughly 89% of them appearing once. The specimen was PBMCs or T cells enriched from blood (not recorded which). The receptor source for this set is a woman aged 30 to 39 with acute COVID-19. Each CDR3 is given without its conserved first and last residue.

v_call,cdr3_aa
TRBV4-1,ASSRGLEGGYT
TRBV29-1,SVERRRQGNYEQY
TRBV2,ASSVTRGSGNTIY
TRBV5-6,ASSLFTGGGRSPLH
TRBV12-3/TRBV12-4,ASSFPGLYGYT
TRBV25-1,ASSEPETAGLANEKLF
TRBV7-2,ASTGRGQGARGANVLT
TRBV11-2,ASSYTTYEQY
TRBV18,ASSILNTEAF
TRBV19,ASSVSQNTEAF
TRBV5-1,ASSLAAGMNTEAF
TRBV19,ASGGYRGSGYT
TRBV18,ASSLSGARYEQY
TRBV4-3,ASSQDPGQGGEKLF
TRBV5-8,ASSLLGQANEKLF
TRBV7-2,ASSGVGGVHEQY
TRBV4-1,ASSPRRGNEKLF
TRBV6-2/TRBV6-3,ASSYLTRGTEAF
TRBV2,ASSDEGQSPSNTEAF
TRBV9,ASSVAPGRGTEAF
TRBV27,ASSTDRVANTEAF
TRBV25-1,ASSEGDSRPLH
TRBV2,ASSFDSPGGETQY
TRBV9,ASSVDRGRAF
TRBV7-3,ASSSGTTSTDTQY
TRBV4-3,ASSQGYRFGYT
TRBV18,ASSPHEDTEAF
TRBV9,ASSVQGGTGRGYT
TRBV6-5,ASSYRRYNEKLF
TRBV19,ASSENGYT
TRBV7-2,ASSPRLAVIQETQY
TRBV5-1,ASSRQLGELF
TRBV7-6,ASSPAGANPDTQY
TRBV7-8,ASSLVGVGYT
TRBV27,ASSFGFGTAKNIQY
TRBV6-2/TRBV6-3,ASSYFARSYNEQF
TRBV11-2,ASSSTGYPTGELF
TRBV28,ASSLRAGRAGYT
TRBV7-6,ASSYSRQASSGNTIY
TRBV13,ASSATIGLAGGRKNTDTQY
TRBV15,ATSRDLAGGSTEAF